A single sample gave rise to the 31 T cell receptor beta chains below, sequenced in a study of blood T cell repertoires in COVID-19. The table came from immunoSEQ multiplex PCR; TCRdb's copy has only in-frame clones and leaves some out. This table holds around 260,000 clones, about 80% found once. Sequenced input: peripheral blood. All receptors derive from a person aged 70 to 79 with COVID-19, enrolled during active disease.

This chain joins TRBV7-2 and TRBJ1-1, with TRBD1 matching over 9 bases. This CDR3 has 17 residues. Germline CDR1 SGHTA, CDR2 FQGNSA. Trimming took 7 bases from V and 5 from J; bases not matched to a gene: 17. CDR3 loop: CASTPEPATGGGTEAFF. The CDR3 region has the DNA TGTGCCAGCACCCCCGAGCCAGCAACAGGGGGCGGAACTGAAGCTTTCTTT.

The chain joins TRBV7-2 to TRBJ1-5; TRBD1 matches 9 bases. CDR1 SGHTA and CDR2 FQGNSA come from the germline V gene. The CDR3 contains 15 residues. V trimming: 5 bases; J trimming: 6 bases; junction bases outside the gene matches: 8. The CDR3 here is CASSQDRGGIQPQHF. The CDR3 region has the DNA TGTGCCAGCAGCCAGGACAGGGGTGGGATTCAGCCCCAGCATTTT.

This chain joins TRBV7-2 and TRBJ1-3; 9 bases agree with TRBD1. Germline CDR1 and CDR2: SGHTA and FQGNSA. This CDR3 region has 16 residues. With 3 bases clipped from V and 4 bases from J, the junction kept 7 bases outside the gene matches. The CDR3, as DNA: TGTGCCAGCAGCTTGTTGGGACAGGGCGCGGGAAACACCATATATTTT. This sequence encodes CASSLLGQGAGNTIYF.

The chain uses TRBV2 and TRBJ1-2, with 8 bases that match TRBD1. The germline V gene has CDR1 SNHLY and CDR2 FYNNEI. V shed 8 bases and J 4 bases; nucleotides not matched to a gene: 6. The CDR3 sequence is 13 residues long. CDR3 in DNA: TGTGCCAGCGGCAGGGGGCAGAGCTATGGCTACACCTTC. Its translation is CASGRGQSYGYTF.

V and J are TRBV14 and TRBJ2-7; D perhaps matches TRBD1 (5 bases). The CDR3 is 16 amino acids. From germline, CDR1 is SGHDN and CDR2 FVKESK. Trimming removed 1 base from V and 3 bases from J, with 16 bases in between. CDR3 nucleotide sequence: TGTGCCAGCAGCCAAGGGGGCAGCCAAGGGCTCTACGAGCAGTACTTC. This sequence encodes CASSQGGSQGLYEQYF.

V is TRBV18 and J is TRBJ2-1; 9 nucleotides align to TRBD1. This CDR3 spans 14 amino acids. The V gene's germline CDR1 is KGHSH and CDR2 LQKENI. The J segment lost 6 bases and the V segment lost 0 bases, leaving 0 bases of the junction unmatched. The CDR3: CASSPPGQGNEQFF. The CDR3 DNA sequence: TGTGCCAGCTCACCACCGGGACAGGGCAATGAGCAGTTCTTC.

The CDR3 sequence is CASSFHQVNGSEQYF. Here the CDR3 DNA reads TGTGCCAGCAGCTTTCATCAGGTTAATGGGTCCGAGCAGTACTTC. The chain joins TRBV5-7 to TRBJ2-7; D is unresolved. TRBV5-7 is an ORF for which the function is uncertain. This CDR3 is 15 amino acids long. Trimming stripped 2 bases from V and 6 bases from J, with 18 bases between.

The chain joins TRBV12-3 or TRBV12-4 to TRBJ2-3; D is possibly TRBD2 (5 bases). The CDR3 spans 12 residues. V was clipped by 7 bases and J by 2 bases, with 7 bases between them. CDR3: CASNRDTDTQYF. The CDR3 DNA sequence: TGTGCCAGCAACCGGGACACAGATACGCAGTATTTT.

The rearrangement uses TRBV13 and TRBJ2-7; the match to TRBD2 covers 10 bases. This CDR3 has 19 amino acids. Germline lookup yields CDR1 PRHDT and CDR2 FYEKMQ (reference sequence). V trimming: 6 bases; J trimming: 1 base; junction bases outside the gene matches: 18. CDR3 coding DNA: TGTGCCAGCAGGCCTACCGGGACATTGGGAGCGGGAGGGTCCTACGAGCAGTACTTC. Translated, it gives CASRPTGTLGAGGSYEQYF.

This clone was found once. The chain employs TRBV6-5 and TRBJ2-1; 7 positions agree with TRBD2. From germline, CDR1 is MNHEY and CDR2 SVGAGI. J gave up 5 bases and V 6 bases, and 7 bases lay outside the gene matches. The CDR3 is made up of 14 amino acids. The CDR3, as DNA: TGTGCCAGCAGGTACGGGACTATTAACAATGAGCAGTTCTTC. It encodes CASRYGTINNEQFF.

V gene TRBV5-6 combines with J gene TRBJ1-5; TRBD1 matches at 7 bases. The CDR3 is made up of 16 amino acids. The V and J ends lost 2 bases and 6 bases, in that order; junction bases with no gene match: 11. CDR1 is SGHDT, CDR2 YYEEEE, per germline. CDR3 DNA sequence: TGTGCCAGCAGCTTAGAGGGGGCGCGGGGCTCTCAGCCCCAGCATTTT. It yields the protein CASSLEGARGSQPQHF.

The chain is built from TRBV19 and TRBJ2-3; 10 positions agree with TRBD2. Germline CDR1 is LNHDA and CDR2 is SQIVND (reference sequence). The CDR3 totals 17 residues. Unmatched junction bases numbered 15, after V lost 7 bases and J lost 5 bases. The CDR3 here is CASTLGPSGGWGDTQYF. The CDR3 DNA is TGTGCCAGTACCTTGGGGCCTAGCGGGGGCTGGGGAGATACGCAGTATTTT.

The rearrangement uses TRBV15 and TRBJ2-2; perhaps TRBD2 as D (6 bases). Looked up from germline, CDR1 is LNHNV and CDR2 is YYDKDF (reference sequence). The CDR3 totals 15 residues. The germline V and J ends were trimmed by 5 bases and 8 bases, with 18 bases remaining between them. The CDR3 spells CATSGATYGGGELFF. In nucleotides, the CDR3 is TGTGCCACCAGCGGTGCGACGTACGGAGGGGGGGAGCTGTTTTTT.

The chain joins TRBV7-2 to TRBJ1-2, with TRBD1 as a possible D gene (5 bases). Germline V gene data show CDR1 as SGHTA and CDR2 as FQGNSA. This CDR3 has 13 residues. Trimming removed 7 bases at V and 4 bases at J, with 13 bases between. CDR3 residues: CASTQDSSYGYTF. The CDR3 DNA reads as TGTGCCAGCACCCAAGACAGCAGCTATGGCTACACCTTC. The complete variable domain, with remaining parts taken from reference TRBV7-2 and TRBJ1-2, reads GAGVSQSPSNKVTEKGKDVELRCDPISGHTALYWYRQSLGQGLEFLIYFQGNSAPDKSGLPSDRFSAERTGGSVSTLTIQRTQQEDSAVYLCASTQDSSYGYTFGSGTRLTVV.

The gene calls are TRBV2 and TRBJ2-7; 9 bases are a match to TRBD2. The junction had 11 bases not matched to a gene; V was cut back by 11 bases and J by 6 bases. Per germline, CDR1 SNHLY and CDR2 FYNNEI. The CDR3 contains 13 residues. The DNA for the CDR3 is TGTGCCCAAACGGGACTAGCTAGTTCCGAGCAGTACTTC. Translating gives CAQTGLASSEQYF.

This chain joins TRBV7-8 and TRBJ2-5; no firm D call. In germline, CDR1 is SGHVS, CDR2 FQNEAQ. V was cut by 8 bases and J by 5 bases, with 9 bases left in between. CDR3 length: 11 amino acids. CDR3 DNA sequence: TGTGCCAGCCCCTCCGGGGAGACCCAGTACTTC. Translating it yields CASPSGETQYF. Based on the CDR3 plus reference TRBV7-8 and TRBJ2-5, the full variable domain is GAGVSQSPRYKVAKRGQDVALRCDPISGHVSLFWYQQALGQGPEFLTYFQNEAQLDKSGLPSDRFFAERPEGSVSTLKIQRTQQEDSAVYLCASPSGETQYFGPGTRLLVL.

The chain employs TRBV5-1 and TRBJ1-1, with a weak D call TRBD1 (5 bases). Looked up from germline, CDR1 is SGHRS and CDR2 is YFSETQ. Trimming took off 0 bases at V and 0 bases at J, with 12 bases between the two ends. The CDR3 runs to 16 residues. CDR3 coding DNA: TGCGCCAGCAGCTTGGCCGGGGGTAGCATGAACACTGAAGCTTTCTTT. Translation: CASSLAGGSMNTEAFF.

As DNA, the CDR3 is TGTGCCTGGGGATTGGGGCTAGCGGGTAATGCCGGGGAGCTGTTTTTT. Its translation: CAWGLGLAGNAGELFF. This rearrangement joins TRBV30 to TRBJ2-2, with 8 bases lining up with TRBD2. Per germline, CDR1 GTSNPN and CDR2 SVGIG (reference sequence). The CDR3 spans 16 residues. V shed 5 bases and J 6 bases; nucleotides not matched to a gene: 14.

V and J are TRBV5-5 and TRBJ2-7; D not certain. This CDR3 spans 15 amino acids. Trimming stripped 0 bases from V and 12 bases from J, with 22 bases between. Germline CDR1 reads SGHKS; CDR2 reads YYEKEE (reference sequence). In nucleotides, the CDR3 is TGTGCCAGCAGCTTGGGTTTCTCTGGTCTCCTTCAGGTGTACTTC. As protein: CASSLGFSGLLQVYF.

The table lists this clone with many counts. The J gene is TRBJ2-7, the V gene TRBV10-3, with TRBD2 as a possible D gene (6 bases). The V gene lost 2 bases and the J gene lost 6 bases, with 11 bases spanning the gap. CDR1 ENHRY and CDR2 SYGVKD come from the germline V gene. The CDR3 has 13 residues. CDR3 DNA sequence: TGTGCCATCAGTGAGAGGTACGGGAGCGAGCAGTACTTC. As protein: CAISERYGSEQYF.

This chain uses TRBV6-6 with TRBJ2-1; 13 bases align to TRBD2. The trim removed 5 bases at V and 1 base at J, leaving 2 bases unmatched. Germline assignment: CDR1 MNHNY and CDR2 SVGAGI (reference sequence). CDR3 length equals 16 residues. CDR3 nucleotides: TGTGCCAGCAGTACTAGCGGGAGGGGATCCTACAATGAGCAGTTCTTC. Translating gives CASSTSGRGSYNEQFF.

This chain connects TRBV4-2 to TRBJ2-7; tentative D call: TRBD2 (6 bases). The germline CDR1 and CDR2 sequences are LGHNA and YNFKEQ. This CDR3 has 15 residues. V dropped 3 bases and J dropped 0 bases, with 12 bases sitting between them. The CDR3 region is CASSHGTAISYEQYF. The CDR3, as DNA: TGTGCCAGCAGCCACGGGACTGCGATCTCCTACGAGCAGTACTTC.

In its sample, this clone was seen once. The V gene is TRBV7-2, the J gene TRBJ2-1; D is uncertain. V dropped 5 bases and J dropped 2 bases, with 13 bases sitting between them. Germline V gene lookup returns CDR1 SGHTA and CDR2 FQGNSA. CDR3 length equals 15 residues. Written as DNA, the CDR3 is TGTGCCAGCAGCCCCCGGGTGGTAGCCTACAATGAGCAGTTCTTC. Its protein product is CASSPRVVAYNEQFF.

This clone was detected only once. The chain is built from TRBV5-6 and TRBJ2-4; 7 bases fit TRBD1. CDR1 and CDR2 (germline): SGHDT, YYEEEE. V lost 4 bases to trimming and J lost 0 bases; unmatched junction nucleotides: 7. This CDR3 is built from 16 residues. CDR3 region: CASSLLQGLAKNIQYF. CDR3 DNA: TGTGCCAGCAGCCTATTACAGGGGCTAGCCAAAAACATTCAGTACTTC.

The J gene is TRBJ1-4, the V gene TRBV5-4; D may be TRBD1 (5 bases). Per germline, CDR1 SGHNT and CDR2 YYREEE (reference sequence). The length of the CDR3 is 15 residues. V was trimmed by 0 bases and J by 5 bases, leaving 11 bases between them. CDR3: CASSLGAGRNEKLFF. As DNA, the CDR3 is TGTGCCAGCAGCTTGGGGGCAGGGCGAAATGAAAAACTGTTTTTT.

This clone appeared once. The chain links TRBV28 to TRBJ2-3; 8 bases agree with TRBD1. The germline V gene encodes CDR1 MDHEN and CDR2 SYDVKM. The CDR3 loop spans 15 amino acids. V was pared by 6 bases and J by 2 bases, with 7 bases of the junction left unmatched. The CDR3: CASSLDRVDTDTQYF. The DNA for the CDR3 is TGTGCCAGCAGCTTGGACAGGGTGGACACAGATACGCAGTATTTT.

The rearrangement uses TRBV7-9 and TRBJ2-5; the D is unclear. Per the germline V gene, CDR1 is SEHNR and CDR2 is FQNEAQ (reference sequence). The CDR3 is made up of 14 amino acids. The V and J ends lost 3 bases and 6 bases respectively, with 14 bases between them. The CDR3 coding sequence is TGTGCCAGCAGCTTCCCTGCCCGGGTCAAGACCCAGTACTTC. Translating it yields CASSFPARVKTQYF. Drawing the rest from reference TRBV7-9 and TRBJ2-5, the complete variable domain is DTGVSQNPRHKITKRGQNVTFRCDPISEHNRLYWYRQTLGQGPEFLTYFQNEAQLEKSRLLSDRFSAERPKGSFSTLEIQRTEQGDSAMYLCASSFPARVKTQYFGPGTRLLVL.

CDR3 loop: CASINSGHSQPQHF. The DNA of the CDR3 is TGTGCCAGCATAAATTCAGGGCACAGTCAGCCCCAGCATTTT. This chain joins TRBV6-5 and TRBJ1-5; D is possibly TRBD1 (5 bases). Germline CDR1 and CDR2: MNHEY and SVGAGI. Trimming pared 7 bases from V and 6 bases from J, leaving 16 bases between. The CDR3 loop spans 14 amino acids.

J is TRBJ1-3 and V is TRBV7-2; unclear D gene. Trimming took 2 bases from V and 0 from J, leaving 11 bases between them. Germline V gene sequence: CDR1 SGHTA, CDR2 FQGNSA. The CDR3 length is 16 residues. The CDR3 reads CASSLKQLSSGNTIYF. DNA of the CDR3: TGTGCCAGCAGCTTAAAACAGCTCAGCTCTGGAAACACCATATATTTT.

CDR3 in amino acids: CATSRDSRGLYEQYF. The CDR3 DNA is TGTGCCACCAGCAGAGATTCAAGGGGGCTATACGAGCAGTACTTC. The chain uses TRBV15 and TRBJ2-7; 7 bases align to TRBD1. This CDR3 contains 15 residues. Germline V gene data show CDR1 as LNHNV and CDR2 as YYDKDF (reference sequence). Trimming at V came to 0 bases and at J to 4 bases, leaving 6 bases not matched to a gene.

The CDR3 loop reads CASSIREQETQYF. CDR3 coding DNA: TGTGCCAGCAGTATACGGGAACAAGAGACCCAGTACTTC. The rearrangement uses TRBV27 and TRBJ2-5, with a tentative D call TRBD2 (5 bases). V lost 5 bases, J lost 2 bases, and 9 bases lay in between. CDR1 MNHEY and CDR2 SMNVEV come from the germline V gene (reference sequence). This CDR3 comprises 13 residues.